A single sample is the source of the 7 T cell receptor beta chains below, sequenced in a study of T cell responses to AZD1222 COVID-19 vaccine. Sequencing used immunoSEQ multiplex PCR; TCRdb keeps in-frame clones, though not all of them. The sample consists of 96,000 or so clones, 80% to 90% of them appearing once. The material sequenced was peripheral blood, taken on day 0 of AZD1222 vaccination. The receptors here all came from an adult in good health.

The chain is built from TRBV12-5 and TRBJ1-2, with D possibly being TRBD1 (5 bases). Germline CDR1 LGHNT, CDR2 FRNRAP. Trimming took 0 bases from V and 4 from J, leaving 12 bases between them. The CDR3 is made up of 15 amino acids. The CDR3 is CASGLVLGAPYGYTF. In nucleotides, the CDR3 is TGTGCTAGTGGTTTGGTACTTGGGGCCCCCTATGGCTACACCTTC. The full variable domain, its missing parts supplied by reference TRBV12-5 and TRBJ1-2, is DARVTQTPRHKVTEMGQEVTMRCQPILGHNTVFWYRQTMMQGLELLAYFRNRAPLDDSGMPKDRFSAEMPDATLATLKIQPSEPRDSAVYFCASGLVLGAPYGYTFGSGTRLTVV.

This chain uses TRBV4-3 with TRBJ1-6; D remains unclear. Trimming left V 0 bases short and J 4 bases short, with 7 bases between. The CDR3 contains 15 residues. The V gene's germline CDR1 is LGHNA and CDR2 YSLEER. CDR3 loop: CASSQEATYNSPLHF. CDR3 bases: TGCGCCAGCAGCCAAGAGGCAACTTATAATTCACCCCTCCACTTT.

CDR3 residues: CATSKTGVDGYTF. DNA for the CDR3: TGTGCCACCAGCAAGACAGGGGTCGACGGCTACACCTTC. V gene TRBV15 combines with J gene TRBJ1-2, with 8 bases that match TRBD1. Per germline, CDR1 LNHNV and CDR2 YYDKDF (reference sequence). The CDR3 extends over 13 amino acids. V dropped 4 bases and J dropped 8; count of bases not matched to a gene: 6.

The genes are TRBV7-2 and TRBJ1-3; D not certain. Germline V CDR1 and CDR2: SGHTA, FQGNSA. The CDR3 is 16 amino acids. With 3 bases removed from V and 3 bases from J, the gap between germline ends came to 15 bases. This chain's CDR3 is CASSLGSDSGGNTIYF. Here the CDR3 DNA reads TGTGCCAGCAGCTTGGGAAGCGACTCCGGTGGAAACACCATATATTTT. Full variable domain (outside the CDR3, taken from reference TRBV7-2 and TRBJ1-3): GAGVSQSPSNKVTEKGKDVELRCDPISGHTALYWYRQSLGQGLEFLIYFQGNSAPDKSGLPSDRFSAERTGGSVSTLTIQRTQQEDSAVYLCASSLGSDSGGNTIYFGEGSWLTVV.

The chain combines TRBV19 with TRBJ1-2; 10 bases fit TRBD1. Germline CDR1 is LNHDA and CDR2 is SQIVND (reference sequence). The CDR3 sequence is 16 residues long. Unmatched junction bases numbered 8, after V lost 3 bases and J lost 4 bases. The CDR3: CASSISTTGGTYGYTF. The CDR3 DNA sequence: TGTGCCAGTAGTATTTCAACGACAGGGGGCACCTATGGCTACACCTTC.

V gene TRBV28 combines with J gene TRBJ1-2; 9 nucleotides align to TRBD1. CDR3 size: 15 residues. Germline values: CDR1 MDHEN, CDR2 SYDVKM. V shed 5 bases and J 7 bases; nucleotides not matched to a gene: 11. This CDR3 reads CASSRGGQQGAGYTF. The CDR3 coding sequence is TGTGCCAGCAGTCGAGGCGGGCAACAGGGGGCTGGCTACACCTTC.

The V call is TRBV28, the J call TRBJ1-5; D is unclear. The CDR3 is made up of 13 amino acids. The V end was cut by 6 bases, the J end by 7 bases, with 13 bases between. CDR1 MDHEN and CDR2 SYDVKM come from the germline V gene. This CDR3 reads CASSRGVQQPQHF. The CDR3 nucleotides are TGTGCCAGCAGCCGCGGAGTCCAACAGCCCCAGCATTTT.